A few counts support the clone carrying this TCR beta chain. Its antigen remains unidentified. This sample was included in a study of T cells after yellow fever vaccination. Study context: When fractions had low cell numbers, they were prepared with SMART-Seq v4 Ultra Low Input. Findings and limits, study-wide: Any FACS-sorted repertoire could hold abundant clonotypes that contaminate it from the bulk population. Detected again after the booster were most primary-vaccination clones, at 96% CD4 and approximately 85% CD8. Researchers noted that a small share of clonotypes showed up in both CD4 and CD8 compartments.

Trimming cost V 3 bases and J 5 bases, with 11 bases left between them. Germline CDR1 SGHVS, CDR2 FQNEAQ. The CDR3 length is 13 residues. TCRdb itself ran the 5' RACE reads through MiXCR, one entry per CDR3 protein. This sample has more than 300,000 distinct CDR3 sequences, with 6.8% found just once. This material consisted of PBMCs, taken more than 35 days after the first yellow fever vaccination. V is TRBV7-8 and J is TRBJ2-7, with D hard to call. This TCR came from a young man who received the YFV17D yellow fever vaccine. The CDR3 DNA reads TGTGCCAGCAGCTTCAGTCAAAGCAACGAGCAGTACGTC. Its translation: CASSFSQSNEQYV.